This T cell receptor (beta chain) was recorded in a study of cytomegalovirus exposure and HLA in healthy donors. Findings and caveats of the study: In presence/absence analyses, roughly uniform sequencing depth across donors was assumed.

The PCR ran on 60 Vbeta and 13 Jbeta primers. Data came from immunoSEQ multiplex PCR; TCRdb stores just in-frame clones and leaves some out. The data show over 100,000 clones, with 60% to 80% seen just once and under 1.5% held by the top ten. This clone was detected only a few times. Its antigen is as yet unknown. J gave up 0 bases and V 0 bases, and 4 bases lay outside the gene matches. Looked up from germline, CDR1 is SGHRS and CDR2 is YFSETQ. The CDR3 has 17 amino acids. Sequenced sample: PBMCs. The sequence was obtained from a female donor in good health and CMV-seronegative. The chain has TRBV5-1 and TRBJ2-3; 10 positions match TRBD2. This chain's CDR3 is CASSLASGSSSTDTQYF. CDR3 bases: TGCGCCAGCAGCTTGGCTAGCGGGAGTAGTAGCACAGATACGCAGTATTTT.